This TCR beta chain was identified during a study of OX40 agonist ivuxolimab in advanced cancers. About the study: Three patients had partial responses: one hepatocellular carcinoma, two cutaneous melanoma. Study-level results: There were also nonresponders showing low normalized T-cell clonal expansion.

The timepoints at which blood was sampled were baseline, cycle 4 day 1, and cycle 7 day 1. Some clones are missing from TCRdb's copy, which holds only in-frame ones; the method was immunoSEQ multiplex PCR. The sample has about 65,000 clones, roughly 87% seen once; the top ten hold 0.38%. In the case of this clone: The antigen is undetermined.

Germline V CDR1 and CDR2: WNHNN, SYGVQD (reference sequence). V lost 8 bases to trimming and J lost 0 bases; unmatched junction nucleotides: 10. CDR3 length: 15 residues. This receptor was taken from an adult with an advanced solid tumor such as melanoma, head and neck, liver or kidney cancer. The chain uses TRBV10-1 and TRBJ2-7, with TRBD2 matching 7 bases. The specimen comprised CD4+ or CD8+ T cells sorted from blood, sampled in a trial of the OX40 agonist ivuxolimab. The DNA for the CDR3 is TGCGCCAGCCCCCCCACACGGGGGGACTCCTACGAGCAGTACTTC. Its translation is CASPPTRGDSYEQYF.